This T cell receptor beta chain comes out of a study of cytomegalovirus exposure and HLA in healthy donors. Repertoires were generated with immunoSEQ multiplex PCR, while TCRdb's copy carries only in-frame clones and drops some. The sample contains 180,000 or so clones, around 86% of which appear only once. Deletions cut 7 bases from V and 6 bases from J, with 14 bases between. Looked up from germline, CDR1 is MDHEN and CDR2 is SYDVKM. The CDR3 spans 13 residues. Sequencing used PBMCs. This clonotype was obtained from a man aged 18 to 30 in good health and CMV-seropositive. The V and J genes are TRBV28 and TRBJ2-3, with a weak D call TRBD2 (5 bases). The CDR3 here is CASTGILRDTQYF. The CDR3 DNA sequence: TGTGCCAGCACCGGGATCCTTCGTGATACGCAGTATTTT. The variable domain in full, with the rest retrieved from reference TRBV28 and TRBJ2-3, is DVKVTQSSRYLVKRTGEKVFLECVQDMDHENMFWYRQDPGLGLRLIYFSYDVKMKEKGDIPEGYSVSREKKERFSLILESASTNQTSMYLCASTGILRDTQYFGPGTRLTVL.